The 12 T cell receptor beta chains below were found in one sample sequenced in a study of blood T cell repertoires in COVID-19. TCRdb's copy holds only in-frame clones and misses some; the assay was immunoSEQ multiplex PCR. The data hold about 180,000 clones, with 70% to 90% observed a single time. Sequencing was done on a sample of peripheral blood. The receptors shown here come from a human donor with active or convalescent COVID-19. The donor label of this sample is uncertain.

This clone was seen a few times. The chain joins TRBV6-1 to TRBJ1-3, with D possibly TRBD1 on 5 matching bases. Germline values: CDR1 MNHNS, CDR2 SASEGT. V was trimmed by 2 bases and J by 2 bases, leaving 13 bases between them. The CDR3 covers 16 residues. The CDR3 region has the DNA TGTGCCAGCAGTGAACTGCGGCAGGGTCCTGGAAACACCATATATTTT. This sequence encodes CASSELRQGPGNTIYF.

This clone was seen a few times. The rearrangement uses TRBV29-1 and TRBJ2-5; perhaps TRBD1 as D (5 bases). V lost 1 base and J 1 base, leaving 7 bases between the germline ends. The CDR3 totals 13 residues. Germline V lookup: CDR1 SQVTM, CDR2 ANQGSEA. CDR3 sequence reads: CSVEVGAQETQYF. DNA of the CDR3: TGCAGCGTTGAAGTTGGGGCCCAAGAGACCCAGTACTTC.

The chain links TRBV4-1 to TRBJ2-7; 7 bases agree with TRBD1. This CDR3 is 15 amino acids long. CDR1 and CDR2 (germline): MGHRA, YSYEKL. Losses at the gene ends were 1 base for V and 7 bases for J; bases not matched to a gene: 10. The CDR3 reads CASSQGQGWDWEQYF. In nucleotides, the CDR3 is TGCGCCAGCAGCCAAGGACAGGGATGGGATTGGGAGCAGTACTTC.

As to this clone: A much larger clone lies one base from this, so it may be a read error. The CDR3 here is CASSLDRNTEAFF. The CDR3 coding sequence is TGTGCCAGCAGCTTAGACAGGAACACTGAAGCTTTCTTT. The chain recombines TRBV11-3 with TRBJ1-1; D remains ambiguous. CDR3 length: 13 amino acids. Germline-derived CDR1 and CDR2 are SGHNT and YENEEA. The V end was cut by 0 bases, the J end by 1 base, with 3 bases between.

This clone was counted a single time. The gene calls are TRBV5-1 and TRBJ2-7; the D gene is possibly TRBD2 (5 bases). Germline V gene lookup returns CDR1 SGHRS and CDR2 YFSETQ. The CDR3 sequence is 14 residues long. Trimming stripped 4 bases from V and 0 bases from J, with 11 bases between. CDR3: CASSLQTTSYEQYF. The CDR3 DNA sequence: TGCGCCAGCAGCCTACAGACTACCTCCTACGAGCAGTACTTC.

The J gene is TRBJ2-1, the V gene TRBV2; TRBD2 might be the D (5 bases). The V gene's germline CDR1 is SNHLY and CDR2 FYNNEI. CDR3 length: 13 amino acids. With 7 bases removed from V and 6 bases from J, the gap between germline ends came to 13 bases. The CDR3 is CASTAGMPNEQFF. The CDR3 DNA is TGTGCCAGCACTGCCGGGATGCCCAATGAGCAGTTCTTC.

J is TRBJ1-6 and V is TRBV10-3; 9 bases map to TRBD1. The J segment lost 10 bases and the V segment lost 4 bases, leaving 8 bases of the junction unmatched. Looked up from germline, CDR1 is ENHRY and CDR2 is SYGVKD. The CDR3 is 15 amino acids. The CDR3 is CAISGAGQGGSPLHF. The CDR3 DNA reads TGTGCCATCAGTGGGGCGGGACAGGGAGGATCACCCCTCCACTTT.

J is TRBJ1-6 and V is TRBV5-5, with 9 nucleotides matching TRBD1. Germline loops: CDR1 SGHKS, CDR2 YYEKEE (reference sequence). V shed 4 bases and J 8 bases; nucleotides not matched to a gene: 7. The length of the CDR3 is 15 residues. The CDR3 sequence is CASSPLTGGDSPLHF. The CDR3 DNA reads TGTGCCAGCAGCCCCCTGACAGGGGGAGATTCACCCCTCCACTTT.

The chain has TRBV12-3 or TRBV12-4 and TRBJ2-7; TRBD1 matches at 9 bases. V dropped 6 bases and J dropped 3; count of bases not matched to a gene: 3. This CDR3 region has 13 residues. As DNA, the CDR3 is TGTGCCAGCAGAGAGACAGGGGGCTACGAGCAGTACTTC. Translation gives CASRETGGYEQYF.

This chain's CDR3 is CSVERGPTDTQYF. CDR3 coding DNA: TGCAGCGTTGAGCGGGGACCCACAGATACGCAGTATTTT. The V and J genes are TRBV29-1 and TRBJ2-3, with a tentative D call TRBD2 (6 bases). CDR3 size: 13 residues. The V end lost 3 bases, the J end lost 2 bases, and 9 bases lay between the germline ends. Germline V gives CDR1 SQVTM, CDR2 ANQGSEA.

This chain links TRBV7-9 with TRBJ1-2; no clear D gene. Germline V CDR1 and CDR2: SEHNR, FQNEAQ (reference sequence). CDR3 size: 13 residues. The germline V and J ends were trimmed by 2 bases and 4 bases, with 8 bases remaining between them. Here the CDR3 reads CASSLPPSYGYTF. The CDR3 region has the DNA TGTGCCAGCAGCTTACCCCCGAGCTATGGCTACACCTTC.

The chain combines TRBV19 with TRBJ2-7; D possibly corresponds to TRBD2 (6 bases). CDR3 length: 13 amino acids. The germline CDR1 and CDR2 sequences are LNHDA and SQIVND (reference sequence). Trimming stripped 5 bases from V and 4 bases from J, with 12 bases between. The CDR3 spells CASSAPGGYEQYF. DNA for the CDR3: TGTGCCAGTAGTGCCCCCGGGGGTTACGAGCAGTACTTC.